This paragraph covers one TCR beta chain sequence. This record belongs to a study of blood T cell repertoires in COVID-19. TCRdb keeps only in-frame clones here, not all; method: immunoSEQ multiplex PCR. The table has about 300,000 clones, approximately 90% seen once; the top ten hold 4.5% to 7%. Cohorts were determined from participant-reported clinical history. Donors of Cohort 3 who recovered were those that had two negative PCRs, clearance, or symptom resolution. The CDR3 covers 16 residues. CDR1 and CDR2 (germline): KGHSH, LQKENI. Trimming left V 2 bases short and J 4 bases short, with 17 bases between.

The chain recombines TRBV18 with TRBJ1-2; D remains ambiguous. The sequence came from a woman younger than 45 who had recovered from COVID-19. Material for sequencing was PBMCs or T cells enriched from blood (not recorded which). This CDR3 reads CASSPVGSGGLYGYTF. The DNA of the CDR3 is TGTGCCAGCTCACCAGTTGGCAGTGGAGGACTCTATGGCTACACCTTC.